Listed below are T cell receptor beta chains from one sample, sequenced in a study of blood T cell repertoires in COVID-19. Method: immunoSEQ multiplex PCR; TCRdb's copy keeps in-frame clones and lacks some. The sample has 55,000 to 70,000 clones; roughly 85% are singletons. The sequencing sample was made of peripheral blood. The receptors shown here come from a woman aged 45 to 65 with COVID-19, enrolled during active disease. The CDR3 runs from the conserved cysteine through the conserved F or W. The D gene is left open where the match is weak.

NA	TRBJ1-5	TRBV27	CASSGGRRQPQHF	TGTGCCAGCAGTGGGGGGAGGAGGCAGCCCCAGCATTTT
NA	TRBJ1-5	TRBV14	CASSFLNNGRGSQHF	TGTGCCAGCAGCTTCCTGAATAATGGACGGGGGTCCCAGCATTTT
NA	TRBJ2-7	TRBV11-2	CASSFIHSYEQYF	TGTGCCAGCAGCTTCATCCATTCCTACGAGCAGTACTTC
TRBD1	TRBJ1-6	TRBV6-5	CASRTGQGNSPLHF	TGTGCCAGCAGAACCGGACAGGGGAATTCACCCCTCCACTTT
TRBD1	TRBJ2-3	TRBV28	CASSFPWTGDTDTQYF	TGTGCCAGCAGTTTTCCTTGGACAGGAGACACAGATACGCAGTATTTT
NA	TRBJ1-1	TRBV21-1	CASSTGTDNTEAFF	TGTGCCAGCAGCACGGGGACAGACAACACTGAAGCTTTCTTT
NA	TRBJ2-1	TRBV23-1	CASSQSRRAQTGKFPLSYNEQFF	TGCGCCAGCAGTCAATCGAGAAGGGCACAAACAGGGAAATTTCCTCTCTCCTACAATGAGCAGTTCTTC
NA	TRBJ2-7	TRBV6-6	CASSFLHEQYF	TGTGCCAGCAGTTTTCTACACGAGCAGTACTTC
NA	TRBJ2-6	TRBV7-2	CASGPRRVPGANVLTF	TGTGCCAGCGGCCCTCGCAGGGTTCCCGGGGCCAACGTCCTGACTTTC
TRBD1	TRBJ2-7	TRBV6-2/TRBV6-3	CASSKEDRGLLYEQYF	TGTGCCAGCAGTAAAGAGGACAGGGGATTGCTCTACGAGCAGTACTTC
NA	TRBJ2-3	TRBV5-1	CASSLTSLDTQYF	TGCGCCAGCAGCTTAACTAGTTTGGATACGCAGTATTTT
NA	TRBJ2-1	TRBV6-5	CASYRDSETNEQFF	TGTGCCAGTTACCGGGACTCGGAGACCAATGAGCAGTTCTTC
NA	TRBJ2-1	TRBV7-3	CASSLFPPPLGDEQFF	TGTGCCAGCAGCTTATTCCCTCCCCCCTTAGGGGATGAGCAGTTCTTC
NA	TRBJ1-2	TRBV25-1	CASSESGGSNYGYTF	TGTGCCAGCAGTGAATCTGGCGGTTCTAACTATGGCTACACCTTC
NA	TRBJ1-4	TRBV18	CASSQDRINEKLFF	TGTGCCAGCTCCCAGGACAGAATAAATGAAAAACTGTTTTTT
NA	TRBJ2-7	TRBV18	CASSWGSGMNYEQYF	TGTGCCAGTTCGTGGGGTAGCGGAATGAACTACGAGCAGTACTTC
TRBD2	TRBJ2-1	TRBV6-2/TRBV6-3	CASSYLAGGPRDNEQFF	TGTGCCAGCAGTTACCTAGCGGGAGGGCCTAGGGACAATGAGCAGTTCTTC
NA	TRBJ2-3	TRBV28	CASSSLRDFLYF	TGTGCCAGCAGCAGTCTCCGGGACTTCCTGTATTTT
NA	TRBJ1-6	TRBV7-2	CASSFGGNSPLHF	TGTGCCAGCAGCTTCGGGGGTAATTCACCCCTCCACTTT
NA	TRBJ2-2	TRBV5-1	CASSLRGGPGELFF	TGCGCCAGCAGCTTACGGGGAGGTCCCGGGGAGCTGTTTTTT
TRBD2	TRBJ2-3	TRBV30	CAWSVPTGGPDTQYF	TGTGCCTGGAGTGTACCAACGGGAGGGCCTGATACGCAGTATTTT
NA	TRBJ2-1	TRBV10-3	CAIADRDNEQFF	TGTGCCATCGCGGACAGAGACAATGAGCAGTTCTTC